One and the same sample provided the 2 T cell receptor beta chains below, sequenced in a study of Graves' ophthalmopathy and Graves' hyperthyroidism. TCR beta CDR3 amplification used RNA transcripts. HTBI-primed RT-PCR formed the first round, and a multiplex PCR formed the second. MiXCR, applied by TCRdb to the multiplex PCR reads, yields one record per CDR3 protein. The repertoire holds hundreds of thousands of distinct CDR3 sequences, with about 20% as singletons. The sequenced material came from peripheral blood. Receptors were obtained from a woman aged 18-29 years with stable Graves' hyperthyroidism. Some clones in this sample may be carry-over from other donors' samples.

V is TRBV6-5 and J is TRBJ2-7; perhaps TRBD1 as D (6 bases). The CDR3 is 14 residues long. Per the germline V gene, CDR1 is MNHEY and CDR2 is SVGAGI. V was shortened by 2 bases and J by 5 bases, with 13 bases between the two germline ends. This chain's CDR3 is CASSYRAQGNEQYF. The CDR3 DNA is TGTGCCAGCAGTTACCGCGCACAGGGAAACGAGCAGTACTTC.

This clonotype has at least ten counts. This CDR3 reads CASSSPPSEAFF. The CDR3 DNA is TGTGCCAGCAGTTCCCCTCCTAGTGAAGCTTTCTTT. V and J are TRBV28 and TRBJ1-1, with D unclear. Germline V CDR1 and CDR2: MDHEN, SYDVKM. V lost 4 bases and J 7 bases, leaving 10 bases between the germline ends. CDR3 length equals 12 residues.